One sample yielded the 20 T cell receptor beta chains listed below, sequenced in a study of cytomegalovirus exposure and HLA in healthy donors. With 60 Vbeta and 13 Jbeta primers, the PCR was carried out. Libraries were prepared by immunoSEQ multiplex PCR; TCRdb keeps only in-frame clonotypes and omits some of them. The table has some 220,000 clones, about 89% seen once. Source material: PBMCs. Every receptor here comes from a woman younger than 30 in good health and CMV-seronegative.

The chain joins TRBV4-2 to TRBJ2-2; 12 bases fit TRBD2. CDR1 and CDR2 (germline): LGHNA, YNFKEQ. The CDR3 length is 18 residues. Trimming removed 3 bases from V and 9 bases from J; junction bases left unmatched: 14. CDR3 DNA sequence: TGTGCCAGCAGCCACCCCCGCGGGCTAGCGGGGGGGGACCGGGAGCTGTTTTTT. Translation: CASSHPRGLAGGDRELFF.

The CDR3 nucleotides are TGTGCCAGCAGCCAAGAGGGACTAGCCGGCGAGCAGTACTTC. Amino acid sequence: CASSQEGLAGEQYF. The chain uses TRBV4-2 and TRBJ2-7, with TRBD2 matching 9 bases. There are 14 residues in the CDR3. J was trimmed by 6 bases and V by 0 bases; bases with no gene match: 3. CDR1 and CDR2 (germline): LGHNA, YNFKEQ.

The chain is built from TRBV7-6 and TRBJ2-7; possible D gene TRBD2, 5 bases. Germline CDR1 is SGHVS and CDR2 is FNYEAQ. CDR3 length: 14 amino acids. Trimming cost V 0 bases and J 3 bases, with 9 bases left between them. The CDR3, as DNA: TGTGCCAGCAGCTTAGCACCGGGATACTACGAGCAGTACTTC. It yields the protein CASSLAPGYYEQYF. The entire variable domain, with the rest obtained from reference TRBV7-6 and TRBJ2-7, is as follows: GAGVSQSPRYKVTKRGQDVALRCDPISGHVSLYWYRQALGQGPEFLTYFNYEAQQDKSGLPNDRFSAERPEGSISTLTIQRTEQRDSAMYRCASSLAPGYYEQYFGPGTRLTVT.

DNA of the CDR3: TGTGCCAGCAGCTTAGCGGTAGATTATAATTCACCCCTCCACTTT. Translation gives CASSLAVDYNSPLHF. The V call is TRBV7-9, the J call TRBJ1-6; no firm D call. The CDR3 sequence is 15 residues long. Looked up from germline, CDR1 is SEHNR and CDR2 is FQNEAQ (reference sequence). Trimming removed 0 bases at V and 4 bases at J, with 7 bases between.

This clone appeared a single time. The rearrangement links TRBV27 to TRBJ1-4; D might be TRBD1 (6 bases). The CDR3 is 15 amino acids. V gave up 0 bases and J gave up 7 bases, with 12 bases separating them. The germline V gene has CDR1 MNHEY and CDR2 SMNVEV (reference sequence). The CDR3 DNA reads as TGTGCCAGCAGTTTATCGAGGGGGGGATCTGAAAAACTGTTTTTT. Its translation: CASSLSRGGSEKLFF. The variable domain in full, completed from reference TRBV27 and TRBJ1-4, reads EAQVTQNPRYLITVTGKKLTVTCSQNMNHEYMSWYRQDPGLGLRQIYYSMNVEVTDKGDVPEGYKVSRKEKRNFPLILESPSPNQTSLYFCASSLSRGGSEKLFFGSGTQLSVL.

The rearrangement uses TRBV5-1 and TRBJ2-5; tentatively, D is TRBD1 (5 bases). CDR1 is SGHRS and CDR2 is YFSETQ in the germline V gene. Trimming stripped 4 bases from V and 5 bases from J, with 15 bases between. The CDR3 spans 14 residues. The DNA of the CDR3 is TGCGCCAGCAGCGTTTTGGGGCCGGTGGAGACCCAGTACTTC. Residues: CASSVLGPVETQYF.

V gene TRBV7-9 combines with J gene TRBJ1-2; D is unresolved. V dropped 2 bases and J dropped 6 bases, with 16 bases sitting between them. Looked up from germline, CDR1 is SEHNR and CDR2 is FQNEAQ (reference sequence). The CDR3 consists of 15 residues. CDR3 sequence: CASSLPGDPSNGYTF. In DNA, the CDR3 is TGTGCCAGCAGCTTACCCGGGGATCCCTCGAATGGCTACACCTTC.

To note about this clone: The same CDR3 arises from other DNA sequences in this sample as well. The CDR3 DNA is TGTGCCAGCAGTGGACTAGCGGGGGGAACAGATACGCAGTATTTT. It translates to CASSGLAGGTDTQYF. V is TRBV2 and J is TRBJ2-3, with 13 bases aligning to TRBD2. CDR1 is SNHLY, CDR2 FYNNEI, per germline. J gave up 3 bases and V 4 bases, and 1 base lay outside the gene matches. The CDR3 sequence is 15 residues long.

The chain has TRBV5-1 and TRBJ1-2, with a weak D call TRBD1 (5 bases). V dropped 1 base and J dropped 5 bases, with 15 bases sitting between them. The length of the CDR3 is 15 residues. Germline V CDR1 and CDR2: SGHRS, YFSETQ. The DNA for the CDR3 is TGCGCCAGCAGCTTGTGGAGACAGAGCCTGTATGGCTACACCTTC. Amino acids: CASSLWRQSLYGYTF.

A single count supports this clone. The chain is built from TRBV10-1 and TRBJ2-2; 8 nucleotides line up with TRBD1. This CDR3 spans 15 amino acids. J was trimmed by 5 bases and V by 7 bases; bases with no gene match: 9. Germline V lookup: CDR1 WNHNN, CDR2 SYGVQD (reference sequence). The CDR3, as DNA: TGCGCCAGCAACGGACAGGGTTCGGGAACCGGGGAGCTGTTTTTT. This translates into CASNGQGSGTGELFF.

CDR3 nucleotide sequence: TGTGCCAGCAGCTCCCGACTAGCGCTCTACAATGAGCAGTTCTTC. This gives the protein CASSSRLALYNEQFF. The rearrangement links TRBV7-7 to TRBJ2-1; TRBD2 matches at 8 bases. CDR1 is SSHAT, CDR2 FNYEAQ, per germline (reference sequence). The CDR3 sequence is 15 residues long. V trimming: 4 bases; J trimming: 3 bases; junction bases outside the gene matches: 5.

The chain joins TRBV9 to TRBJ2-7; 7 bases are a match to TRBD2. CDR1 is SGDLS, CDR2 YYNGEE, per germline. The CDR3 has 15 amino acids. V gave up 1 base and J gave up 5 bases; unmatched junction bases: 9. CDR3 nucleotides: TGTGCCAGCAGCGTATTCGGGGGGAACCCCGACGAGCAGTACTTC. Its translation: CASSVFGGNPDEQYF.

The CDR3 nucleotides read TGCGCCAGCAGCTCGATACAGGGCCAAGAGACCCAGTACTTC. Translation gives CASSSIQGQETQYF. J is TRBJ2-5 and V is TRBV5-1, with a weak D call TRBD1 (6 bases). The CDR3 loop spans 14 amino acids. The V gene lost 3 bases and the J gene lost 1 base, with 10 bases spanning the gap. Germline-derived CDR1 and CDR2 are SGHRS and YFSETQ.

This sequence joins TRBV7-9 and TRBJ1-4; maybe TRBD1 (6 bases). Germline CDR1 SEHNR, CDR2 FQNEAQ (reference sequence). The CDR3 is made up of 14 amino acids. The germline V and J ends were trimmed by 6 bases and 8 bases, with 16 bases remaining between them. The CDR3 loop is CASRAGGAREKLFF. CDR3 sequence (DNA): TGTGCCAGCAGGGCCGGGGGGGCGCGGGAAAAACTGTTTTTT.

The J gene is TRBJ2-7, the V gene TRBV11-2, with TRBD2 matching 10 bases. V lost 1 base to trimming and J lost 7 bases; unmatched junction nucleotides: 4. The CDR3 consists of 14 residues. The germline V gene encodes CDR1 SGHAT and CDR2 FQNNGV. The CDR3 spells CASSLGGLAREQYF. For the CDR3, the DNA is TGTGCCAGCAGCTTAGGGGGACTAGCGCGAGAGCAGTACTTC.

The chain is built from TRBV16 and TRBJ1-4; D unclear. The CDR3 contains 15 residues. The germline V gene has CDR1 KGHSY and CDR2 FQNENV. Between the trimmed V and J ends, which lost 0 bases and 3 bases, there was a span of 8 bases. DNA for the CDR3: TGTGCCAGCAGCCAATCCAGCAGGTCTAATGAAAAACTGTTTTTT. This translates into CASSQSSRSNEKLFF. The full variable domain, completed using reference TRBV16 and TRBJ1-4, is GEEVAQTPKHLVRGEGQKAKLYCAPIKGHSYVFWYQQVLKNEFKFLISFQNENVFDETGMPKERFSAKCLPNSPCSLEIQATKLEDSAVYFCASSQSSRSNEKLFFGSGTQLSVL.

The chain is built from TRBV19 and TRBJ2-3; 8 bases map to TRBD1. Germline lookup yields CDR1 LNHDA and CDR2 SQIVND (reference sequence). The CDR3 has 17 residues. The V and J ends lost 7 bases and 2 bases, in that order; junction bases with no gene match: 14. CDR3 sequence (DNA): TGTGCCAGTACCACAGGGGTGGGACAGGAGTACACAGATACGCAGTATTTT. This sequence encodes CASTTGVGQEYTDTQYF.

The rearrangement uses TRBV11-3 and TRBJ2-7; D might be TRBD1 (5 bases). Trimming stripped 5 bases from V and 7 bases from J, with 18 bases between. Germline CDR1 SGHNT, CDR2 YENEEA. The CDR3 is 14 amino acids. The CDR3 sequence: CASSLIMGPPEQYF. CDR3 nucleotides: TGTGCCAGCAGCCTAATTATGGGGCCCCCAGAGCAGTACTTC.

This rearrangement joins TRBV27 to TRBJ2-5; 8 bases line up with TRBD1. With the DNA end fitting TRBJ2-7 better, the J assignment may be wrong. CDR1 is MNHEY and CDR2 is SMNVEV in the germline V gene (reference sequence). The CDR3 totals 14 residues. CDR3: CASSFGGQDYEQYF. The CDR3 DNA reads TGTGCCAGCAGTTTTGGGGGACAGGACTACGAGCAGTACTTC.

The V and J genes are TRBV19 and TRBJ2-7; 7 bases line up with TRBD2. The CDR3 length is 15 residues. Unmatched junction bases numbered 11, after V lost 5 bases and J lost 4 bases. Germline V lookup: CDR1 LNHDA, CDR2 SQIVND (reference sequence). CDR3 amino acids: CASSLSAGDRYEQYF. In DNA, the CDR3 is TGTGCCAGTAGTCTATCGGCGGGAGATAGGTACGAGCAGTACTTC.